The sample holds many counts of the clone carrying this TCR beta chain. Its antigen remains unidentified. Amplification of TCR beta CDR3 regions used RNA as the template. An initial round of RT-PCR targeting the TCR CDR3 relied on the HTBI primer set. TCRdb fed the multiplex PCR reads into MiXCR, producing one record per CDR3 protein. Of about 480,000 distinct CDR3 sequences in the sample, 14% were seen once. This sample is drawn from a study of T cells in Graves' hyperthyroidism and ophthalmopathy. Used for diagnoses were clinical symptoms, serum thyroxine and TRAb, thyroid ultrasound and orbital computed tomography. Fresh 10 ml peripheral blood yielded PBMCs. Broader study findings: Separation of ophthalmopathy from stable hyperthyroidism was achieved by a 13 V-J model.

The TCR comes from a woman between 18 and 29 years old with Graves' hyperthyroidism. The source material was blood.

The CDR3 nucleotides are TGTGCCTGGAGTATGGCGGGAGGGATGATTGATGAGCAGTTCTTC. Its protein product is CAWSMAGGMIDEQFF. The chain has TRBV30 and TRBJ2-1; 9 bases match TRBD2. CDR1 and CDR2 (germline): GTSNPN, SVGIG (reference sequence). V was clipped by 2 bases and J by 8 bases; unmatched bases: 10. CDR3 length: 15 residues.